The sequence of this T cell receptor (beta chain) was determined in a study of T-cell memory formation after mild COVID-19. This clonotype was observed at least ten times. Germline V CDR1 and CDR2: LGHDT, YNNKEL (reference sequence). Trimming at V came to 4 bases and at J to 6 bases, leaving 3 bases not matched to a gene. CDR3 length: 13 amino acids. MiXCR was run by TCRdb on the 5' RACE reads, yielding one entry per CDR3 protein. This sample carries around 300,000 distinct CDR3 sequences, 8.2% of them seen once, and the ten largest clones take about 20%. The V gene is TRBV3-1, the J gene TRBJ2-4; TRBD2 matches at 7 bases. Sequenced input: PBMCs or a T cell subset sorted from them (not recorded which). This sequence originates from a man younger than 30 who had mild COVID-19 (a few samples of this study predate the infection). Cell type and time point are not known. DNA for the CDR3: TGTGCCAGCAGCCCCGGGGGGACAAACATTCAGTACTTC. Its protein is CASSPGGTNIQYF.